The clone carrying this TCR beta chain was observed at least ten times. Its antigen is as yet unknown. The CDR3 spans 14 residues. The germline CDR1 and CDR2 sequences are SGHRS and YFSETQ. With 1 base removed from V and 3 bases from J, the gap between germline ends came to 9 bases. The data are from a study of CD8 T cells in ankylosing spondylitis. Findings and limits, study-wide: Reportedly, significant enrichment of disease-linked clones occurred in matched ankylosing spondylitis synovial fluid.

TCRdb re-called the 5' RACE reads with MiXCR, one entry per CDR3 protein. Of about 92,000 distinct CDR3 sequences in the sample, roughly 8.8% were seen once. The V call is TRBV5-1, the J call TRBJ2-3; a weak D match, TRBD1 (5 bases). Specimen: blood, either unsorted or a sorted T cell fraction (not recorded which). This TCR was sampled from a male donor with ankylosing spondylitis or in good health (not recorded which). The CDR3 sequence: CASSLNRWTDTQYF. CDR3 sequence (DNA): TGCGCCAGCAGCTTGAACAGGTGGACAGATACGCAGTATTTT.